This T cell receptor beta chain is from a study of cytomegalovirus exposure and HLA in healthy donors. Study information: A previous analysis identified 90 million to 140 million unique TCR beta sequences derived from about 180 million T cells.

Comments on this clone: Its matching antigen is unknown.

Study observations and caveats: A later analysis linked a missense DCLRE1C variant to TCR beta V- and J-gene trimming.

60 Vbeta and 13 Jbeta primers were used in PCR. This table comes from immunoSEQ multiplex PCR, and its TCRdb copy is limited to in-frame clones, with some not included. Here the sample spans just over 150,000 clones, 65% to 90% being singletons. Germline CDR1 MNHEY, CDR2 SMNVEV (reference sequence). The V gene end was trimmed by 2 bases and the J gene end by 3 bases; junction bases not matched to a gene: 3. CDR3 length equals 14 residues. V is TRBV27 and J is TRBJ2-7; 8 bases fit TRBD1. The receptor's source is a woman aged 45-65 years in good health and CMV-seropositive. Sequenced sample: PBMCs. The CDR3 DNA reads TGTGCCAGCAGTTTACAGGGACAGGTCTACGAGCAGTACTTC. Its protein product is CASSLQGQVYEQYF.